The T cell receptor beta chain described here comes from a study of blood T cell repertoires in COVID-19. At the level of the study: Material from acute and convalescent COVID-19 was sourced from the United States, Italy and Spain. PBMCs, B-cell-depleted T cells, or T cells provided the cDNA or gDNA that made up the material.

Germline V gene lookup returns CDR1 SGHRS and CDR2 YFSETQ. The CDR3 loop spans 15 amino acids. The V gene lost 0 bases and the J gene lost 3 bases, with 9 bases spanning the gap. Original data processing: Amplification of reference gene primers provided the estimated nucleated cell counts. Generated by immunoSEQ multiplex PCR, the TCRdb table keeps only in-frame clones and is missing some. That table furnishes V, J and clone size, whereas the DNA furnished D and trimming. The sample shows fewer than 100,000 clones, over 75% of them seen only once. The sequenced sample consisted of peripheral blood. The origin of this receptor is a woman aged 80 or over with acute or convalescent COVID-19. V gene TRBV5-1 combines with J gene TRBJ2-2, with D possibly TRBD1 on 6 matching bases. The CDR3 region has the DNA TGCGCCAGCAGCTTGGCACAGGGCTACACCGGGGAGCTGTTTTTT. Protein sequence: CASSLAQGYTGELFF.